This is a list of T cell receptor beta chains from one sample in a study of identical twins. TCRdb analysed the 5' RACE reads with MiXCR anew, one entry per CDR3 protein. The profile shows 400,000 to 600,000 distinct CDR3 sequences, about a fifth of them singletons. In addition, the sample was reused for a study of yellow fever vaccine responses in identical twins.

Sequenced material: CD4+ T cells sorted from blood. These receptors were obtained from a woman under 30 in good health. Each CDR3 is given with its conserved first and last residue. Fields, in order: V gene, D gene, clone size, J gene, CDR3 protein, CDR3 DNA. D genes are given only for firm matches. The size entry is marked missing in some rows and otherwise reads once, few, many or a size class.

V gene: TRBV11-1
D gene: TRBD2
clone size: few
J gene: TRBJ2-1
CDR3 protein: CASSSRGPSGAGEQFF
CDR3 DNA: TGTGCCAGCAGCTCAAGGGGGCCTAGCGGGGCGGGTGAGCAGTTCTTC

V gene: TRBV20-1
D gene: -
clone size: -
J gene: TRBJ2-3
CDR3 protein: CSASVAERTDTQYF
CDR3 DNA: TGCAGTGCTAGTGTGGCGGAGCGCACAGATACGCAGTATTTT

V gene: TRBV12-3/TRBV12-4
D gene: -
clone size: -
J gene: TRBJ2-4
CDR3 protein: CASRSGTVAKNIQYF
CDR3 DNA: TGTGCCAGCAGATCGGGTACAGTAGCCAAAAACATTCAGTACTTC

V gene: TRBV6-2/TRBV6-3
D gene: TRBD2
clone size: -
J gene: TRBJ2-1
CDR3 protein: CASSPAPGLAGGQGIYNEQFF
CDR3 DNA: TGTGCCAGCAGTCCCGCCCCGGGACTAGCGGGAGGGCAGGGGATTTACAATGAGCAGTTCTTC

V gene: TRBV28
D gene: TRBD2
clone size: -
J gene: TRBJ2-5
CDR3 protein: CASSPGGTSGQETQYF
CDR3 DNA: TGTGCCAGCTCACCCGGAGGGACTAGCGGCCAAGAGACCCAGTACTTC

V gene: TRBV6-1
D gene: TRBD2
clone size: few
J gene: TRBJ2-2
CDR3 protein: CASRSGGVPGRTGELFF
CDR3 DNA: TGTGCCAGCAGAAGCGGGGGGGTCCCAGGACGCACCGGGGAGCTGTTTTTT

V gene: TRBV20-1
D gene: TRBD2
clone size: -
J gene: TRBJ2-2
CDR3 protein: CSAKSGGQPTGELFF
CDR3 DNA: TGCAGTGCAAAGAGCGGGGGGCAGCCCACCGGGGAGCTGTTTTTT

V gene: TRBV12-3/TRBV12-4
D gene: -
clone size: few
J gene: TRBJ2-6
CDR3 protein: CASSYGPPGANVLTF
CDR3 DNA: TGTGCCAGCAGTTACGGGCCCCCTGGGGCCAACGTCCTGACTTTC

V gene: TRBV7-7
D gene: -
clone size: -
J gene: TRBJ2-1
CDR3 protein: CASSFRSQPISSEQFF
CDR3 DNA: TGTGCCAGCAGCTTTCGATCACAACCAATCTCTAGTGAGCAGTTCTTC

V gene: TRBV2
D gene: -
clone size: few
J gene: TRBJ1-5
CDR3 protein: CASAQDSNQPQHF
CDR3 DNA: TGTGCCAGCGCACAGGATAGCAATCAGCCCCAGCATTTT

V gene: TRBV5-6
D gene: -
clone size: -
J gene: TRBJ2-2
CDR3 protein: CASSLAGWRGELFF
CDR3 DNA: TGTGCCAGCAGCTTGGCAGGGTGGAGGGGGGAGCTGTTTTTT

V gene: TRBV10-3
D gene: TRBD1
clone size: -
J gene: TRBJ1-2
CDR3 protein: CAITSSKPGTGNGYTF
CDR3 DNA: TGTGCCATCACCAGCAGTAAGCCCGGGACAGGGAATGGCTACACCTTC

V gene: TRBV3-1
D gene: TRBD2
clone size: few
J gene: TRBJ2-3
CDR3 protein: CASSHRTRLGGNTQYF
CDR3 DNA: TGTGCCAGCAGCCATCGAACTCGCCTCGGGGGGAATACGCAGTATTTT

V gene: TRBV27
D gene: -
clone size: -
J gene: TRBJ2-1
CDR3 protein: CASSLGRGQSSEQFF
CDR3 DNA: TGTGCCAGCAGTTTAGGGCGGGGTCAAAGCAGTGAGCAGTTCTTC

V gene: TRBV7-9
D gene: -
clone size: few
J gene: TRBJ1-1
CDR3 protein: CASSFGQENTEAFF
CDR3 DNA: TGTGCCAGCAGCTTCGGGCAGGAGAACACTGAAGCTTTCTTT